The 30 T cell receptor beta chains below all came from one sample that was sequenced in a study of cytomegalovirus exposure and HLA in healthy donors. The PCR used 60 Vbeta and 13 Jbeta primers. Clones were sequenced by immunoSEQ multiplex PCR, and TCRdb holds only the in-frame ones, with some missing. The sample holds around 130,000 clones, approximately 84% seen once. The specimen was PBMCs. These receptors all come from a woman in her 40s in good health and CMV-seronegative.

This clone was picked up a small number of times. This sequence joins TRBV5-5 and TRBJ1-2; 7 nucleotides line up with TRBD1. Trimming removed 4 bases from V and 2 bases from J; junction bases left unmatched: 2. CDR1 is SGHKS and CDR2 is YYEKEE in the germline V gene (reference sequence). The length of the CDR3 is 13 residues. CDR3 DNA sequence: TGTGCCAGCAGCGAGGACAGGAACTATGGCTACACCTTC. As protein: CASSEDRNYGYTF. Full variable domain (missing parts from reference TRBV5-5 and TRBJ1-2): DAGVTQSPTHLIKTRGQQVTLRCSPISGHKSVSWYQQVLGQGPQFIFQYYEKEERGRGNFPDRFSARQFPNYSSELNVNALLLGDSALYLCASSEDRNYGYTFGSGTRLTVV.

The V and J genes are TRBV28 and TRBJ1-6; 9 nucleotides align to TRBD1. Trimming took 4 bases from V and 7 from J; bases not matched to a gene: 5. The V gene's germline CDR1 is MDHEN and CDR2 SYDVKM. This CDR3 region has 15 residues. CDR3 residues: CASSSAGQGNSPLHF. CDR3 DNA: TGTGCCAGCAGTTCTGCAGGACAGGGGAATTCACCCCTCCACTTT.

This clone is a singleton in its sample. V gene TRBV7-3 combines with J gene TRBJ2-1; 10 bases agree with TRBD2. Trimming took 8 bases from V and 4 from J; bases not matched to a gene: 8. Germline values: CDR1 SGHTA, CDR2 FQGTGA. The CDR3 is 15 residues long. DNA of the CDR3: TGTGCCAGCGCCCCTAGCGGGAGAGAGTACAATGAGCAGTTCTTC. Amino acid sequence: CASAPSGREYNEQFF.

V and J are TRBV6-5 and TRBJ1-2, with a weak D call TRBD1 (6 bases). The CDR3 length is 13 residues. Between the trimmed V and J ends, which lost 7 bases and 0 bases, there was a span of 9 bases. The germline CDR1 and CDR2 sequences are MNHEY and SVGAGI. The CDR3, as DNA: TGTGCCAGCATCAAGGGGGCTAACTATGGCTACACCTTC. It is translated as CASIKGANYGYTF.

The chain has TRBV7-8 and TRBJ2-3; no definite D call. V lost 3 bases, J lost 3 bases, and 10 bases lay in between. In germline, CDR1 is SGHVS, CDR2 FQNEAQ. The CDR3 is 14 amino acids. The CDR3 coding sequence is TGTGCCAGCAGCTTCACTGAAACTACAGATACGCAGTATTTT. Encoded protein: CASSFTETTDTQYF.

V gene TRBV6-6 combines with J gene TRBJ2-2; TRBD2 matches at 7 bases. CDR1 and CDR2 (germline): MNHNY, SVGAGI (reference sequence). CDR3 size: 16 residues. Losses at the gene ends were 2 bases for V and 1 base for J; bases not matched to a gene: 4. CDR3 in DNA: TGTGCCAGCAGTTACATCACTAGCGAGAACACCGGGGAGCTGTTTTTT. Protein product: CASSYITSENTGELFF.

The V and J genes are TRBV30 and TRBJ1-1; D might be TRBD1 (5 bases). V lost 5 bases to trimming and J lost 1 base, with 11 bases between them. The CDR3 consists of 13 residues. CDR1 is GTSNPN, CDR2 SVGIG, per germline (reference sequence). The CDR3 loop reads CAWGGLQNTEAFF. CDR3 nucleotides: TGTGCCTGGGGGGGACTGCAGAACACTGAAGCTTTCTTT.

The V and J genes are TRBV29-1 and TRBJ2-2; 10 bases line up with TRBD1. The CDR3 totals 14 residues. Unmatched junction bases numbered 7, after V lost 6 bases and J lost 6 bases. Per germline, CDR1 SQVTM and CDR2 ANQGSEA. CDR3 sequence reads: CSVTGTGVSGELFF. The CDR3 coding sequence is TGCAGCGTGACCGGGACAGGGGTTTCCGGGGAGCTGTTTTTT.

The V gene is TRBV7-3, the J gene TRBJ1-5, with TRBD1 identical over 8 bases. J gave up 7 bases and V 5 bases, and 4 bases lay outside the gene matches. This CDR3 spans 13 amino acids. Looked up from germline, CDR1 is SGHTA and CDR2 is FQGTGA. CDR3 sequence: CASSLDRGQPQHF. Here the CDR3 DNA reads TGTGCCAGCAGCCTCGACAGGGGCCAGCCCCAGCATTTT. Filled out from reference TRBV7-3 and TRBJ1-5, the complete variable domain reads GAGVSQTPSNKVTEKGKYVELRCDPISGHTALYWYRQSLGQGPEFLIYFQGTGAADDSGLPNDRFFAVRPEGSVSTLKIQRTERGDSAVYLCASSLDRGQPQHFGDGTRLSIL.

This sequence joins TRBV5-1 and TRBJ2-2; 8 bases map to TRBD1. The germline gives CDR1 SGHRS, CDR2 YFSETQ. The CDR3 consists of 16 residues. Unmatched junction bases numbered 8, after V lost 4 bases and J lost 3 bases. CDR3 sequence: CASSPPAQGDTGELFF. As DNA, the CDR3 is TGCGCCAGCAGCCCTCCTGCACAGGGGGACACCGGGGAGCTGTTTTTT.

This chain links TRBV5-5 with TRBJ2-3, with 11 nucleotides matching TRBD2. The germline V gene encodes CDR1 SGHKS and CDR2 YYEKEE (reference sequence). V was pared by 0 bases and J by 6 bases, with 6 bases of the junction left unmatched. This CDR3 spans 16 amino acids. For the CDR3, the DNA is TGTGCCAGCAGCTTGGCCGTAGCGGGGGGGCCGGATACGCAGTATTTT. Protein: CASSLAVAGGPDTQYF.

This clone was observed once. The chain is built from TRBV9 and TRBJ2-1; 14 nucleotides line up with TRBD2. CDR3 size: 17 residues. Germline V gene lookup returns CDR1 SGDLS and CDR2 YYNGEE. With V trimmed by 4 bases and J by 2 bases, 5 bases remained unmatched. The DNA of the CDR3 is TGTGCCAGCAGCCCCGGACTAGCGGGAGGCCCCTACAATGAGCAGTTCTTC. Protein sequence: CASSPGLAGGPYNEQFF. The whole variable domain, filled in from reference TRBV9 and TRBJ2-1, reads DSGVTQTPKHLITATGQRVTLRCSPRSGDLSVYWYQQSLDQGLQFLIQYYNGEERAKGNILERFSAQQFPDLHSELNLSSLELGDSALYFCASSPGLAGGPYNEQFFGPGTRLTVL.

The V gene is TRBV2, the J gene TRBJ2-5; D possibly corresponds to TRBD1 (5 bases). There are 13 residues in the CDR3. CDR1 and CDR2 (germline): SNHLY, FYNNEI. V lost 7 bases and J 2 bases, leaving 11 bases between the germline ends. CDR3 residues: CASNRNSQETQYF. The DNA for the CDR3 is TGTGCCAGCAACAGGAATAGTCAAGAGACCCAGTACTTC. Filled out from reference TRBV2 and TRBJ2-5, the complete variable domain reads EPEVTQTPSHQVTQMGQEVILRCVPISNHLYFYWYRQILGQKVEFLVSFYNNEISEKSEIFDDQFSVERPDGSNFTLKIRSTKLEDSAMYFCASNRNSQETQYFGPGTRLLVL.

The chain couples TRBV10-3 to TRBJ2-1; tentatively, D is TRBD1 (6 bases). The V and J ends lost 5 bases and 4 bases respectively, with 9 bases between them. In germline, CDR1 is ENHRY, CDR2 SYGVKD. There are 13 residues in the CDR3. The CDR3 coding sequence is TGTGCCATCAGTCAGGACAGTTACAATGAGCAGTTCTTC. It translates to CAISQDSYNEQFF.

This clone was counted a few times. The junction differs from germline at one of its ends, possibly a read error. The V gene is TRBV11-2, the J gene TRBJ2-1; D possibly corresponds to TRBD1 (6 bases). The CDR3 length is 16 residues. CDR1 is SGHAT and CDR2 is FQNNGV in the germline V gene. CDR3 protein: CASSLEQGPPYDEQFF. For the CDR3, the DNA is TGTGCCAGCAGTTTAGAGCAGGGGCCGCCATACGATGAGCAGTTCTTC.

V gene TRBV29-1 combines with J gene TRBJ1-2; 7 bases are a match to TRBD1. CDR1 is SQVTM, CDR2 ANQGSEA, per germline. The CDR3 sequence is 13 residues long. Trimming took 7 bases from V and 8 from J; bases not matched to a gene: 13. The CDR3 sequence: CSGTRQGMGGYTF. The CDR3 region has the DNA TGCAGCGGAACCCGACAGGGAATGGGCGGCTACACCTTC. The full variable domain, with the rest looked up from reference TRBV29-1 and TRBJ1-2, is SAVISQKPSRDICQRGTSLTIQCQVDSQVTMMFWYRQQPGQSLTLIATANQGSEATYESGFVIDKFPISRPNLTFSTLTVSNMSPEDSSIYLCSGTRQGMGGYTFGSGTRLTVV.

This chain uses TRBV7-9 with TRBJ2-7; D not resolved. V was shortened by 2 bases and J by 5 bases, with 10 bases between the two germline ends. This CDR3 spans 13 amino acids. CDR1 and CDR2 from the germline V gene are SEHNR and FQNEAQ (reference sequence). The chain's CDR3 is CASSLRGLDEQYF. The DNA of the CDR3 is TGTGCCAGCAGCTTAAGAGGTTTGGACGAGCAGTACTTC.

The V gene is TRBV7-2, the J gene TRBJ2-7; no firm D call. Per the germline V gene, CDR1 is SGHTA and CDR2 is FQGNSA. The V end was cut by 1 base, the J end by 1 base, with 8 bases between. The CDR3 consists of 14 residues. The CDR3 DNA is TGTGCCAGCAGCTTAGTCATGAGTTCCTACGAGCAGTACTTC. Its protein product is CASSLVMSSYEQYF.

The chain employs TRBV2 and TRBJ1-1, with D perhaps TRBD1 (6 bases). The CDR3 is 13 residues long. CDR1 and CDR2 from the germline V gene are SNHLY and FYNNEI. Trimming took 6 bases from V and 7 from J, leaving 15 bases between them. The chain's CDR3 is CASSKDSLLEAFF. CDR3 bases: TGTGCCAGCAGCAAGGACAGCCTACTTGAAGCTTTCTTT. The variable domain in full, completed from reference TRBV2 and TRBJ1-1, reads EPEVTQTPSHQVTQMGQEVILRCVPISNHLYFYWYRQILGQKVEFLVSFYNNEISEKSEIFDDQFSVERPDGSNFTLKIRSTKLEDSAMYFCASSKDSLLEAFFGQGTRLTVV.

This clone has just one count. The chain recombines TRBV9 with TRBJ1-2; the match to TRBD1 covers 11 bases. J was trimmed by 0 bases and V by 2 bases; bases with no gene match: 6. CDR1 and CDR2 (germline): SGDLS, YYNGEE. This CDR3 region has 17 residues. CDR3 loop: CASSVWTGGTTNYGYTF. CDR3 bases: TGTGCCAGCAGCGTTTGGACAGGGGGCACCACTAACTATGGCTACACCTTC.

The chain uses TRBV27 and TRBJ1-5; D unclear. Germline V gives CDR1 MNHEY, CDR2 SMNVEV (reference sequence). V lost 0 bases, J lost 6 bases, and 6 bases lay in between. CDR3 length: 13 residues. CDR3 sequence: CASSLSARQPQHF. CDR3 DNA sequence: TGTGCCAGCAGTTTATCTGCGCGTCAGCCCCAGCATTTT.

As for this clone: The sample carries other DNA sequences with the same CDR3. This chain uses TRBV27 with TRBJ2-5; D is ambiguous. The CDR3 totals 15 residues. Germline CDR1 reads MNHEY; CDR2 reads SMNVEV (reference sequence). Trimming stripped 0 bases from V and 2 bases from J, with 10 bases between. CDR3: CASSLSYQAQETQYF. CDR3 DNA: TGTGCCAGCAGTTTATCTTACCAGGCTCAAGAGACCCAGTACTTC.

This clone was counted once. V is TRBV7-2 and J is TRBJ2-1, with 11 bases aligning to TRBD2. CDR1 and CDR2 (germline): SGHTA, FQGNSA. The CDR3 is made up of 18 amino acids. V was pared by 5 bases and J by 1 base, with 10 bases of the junction left unmatched. CDR3 residues: CASSPEGLAGGSYNEQFF. Written as DNA, the CDR3 is TGTGCCAGCAGCCCCGAGGGATTAGCGGGAGGGTCCTACAATGAGCAGTTCTTC.

V is TRBV28 and J is TRBJ1-1; 8 bases fit TRBD1. Germline-derived CDR1 and CDR2 are MDHEN and SYDVKM. The length of the CDR3 is 15 residues. The trim removed 8 bases at V and 4 bases at J, leaving 12 bases unmatched. The CDR3: CASPPTTGELTEAFF. CDR3 bases: TGTGCCAGCCCCCCGACGACAGGGGAGCTCACTGAAGCTTTCTTT.

The chain uses TRBV30 and TRBJ2-7, with 9 positions matching TRBD1. CDR3 length: 13 amino acids. The J segment lost 5 bases and the V segment lost 5 bases, leaving 7 bases of the junction unmatched. Per germline, CDR1 GTSNPN and CDR2 SVGIG (reference sequence). The CDR3 nucleotides read TGTGCCTGGCAACGGGACAGGGACCACGAGCAGTACTTC. Its translation is CAWQRDRDHEQYF. The full variable domain, with the rest looked up from reference TRBV30 and TRBJ2-7, is SQTIHQWPATLVQPVGSPLSLECTVEGTSNPNLYWYRQAAGRGLQLLFYSVGIGQISSEVPQNLSASRPQDRQFILSSKKLLLSDSGFYLCAWQRDRDHEQYFGPGTRLTVT.

This chain links TRBV6-1 with TRBJ2-2; a possible D gene is TRBD2 (6 bases). V lost 4 bases to trimming and J lost 4 bases, with 13 bases between them. Germline V CDR1 and CDR2: MNHNS, SASEGT. The CDR3 totals 15 residues. The CDR3: CASSARLEGTGELFF. The DNA for the CDR3 is TGTGCCAGCAGTGCTCGACTAGAGGGCACCGGGGAGCTGTTTTTT.

The CDR3 is CASSFQAVNEKLFF. CDR3 DNA: TGTGCCAGCAGCTTCCAGGCAGTTAATGAAAAACTGTTTTTT. The chain carries TRBV7-2 and TRBJ1-4; no clear D gene. CDR1 is SGHTA and CDR2 is FQGNSA in the germline V gene. The ends were cut back, 3 bases at V and 4 bases at J, with 9 bases in the middle. CDR3 length equals 14 residues.

This clone has more than one count but fewer than ten. The V gene is TRBV5-4, the J gene TRBJ2-1; TRBD2 agrees at 9 bases. J was trimmed by 10 bases and V by 2 bases; bases with no gene match: 4. This CDR3 spans 13 amino acids. From germline, CDR1 is SGHNT and CDR2 YYREEE (reference sequence). CDR3 DNA sequence: TGTGCCAGCAGCTTAGCGGGAGGATGGGAGCAGTTCTTC. This sequence encodes CASSLAGGWEQFF.

This rearrangement joins TRBV19 to TRBJ1-1, with D unclear. CDR3 length equals 14 residues. V lost 0 bases, J lost 6 bases, and 11 bases lay in between. The germline V gene encodes CDR1 LNHDA and CDR2 SQIVND (reference sequence). Written as DNA, the CDR3 is TGTGCCAGTAGTATAGATGGCGGGAGCGCTGAAGCTTTCTTT. Translation: CASSIDGGSAEAFF.

This chain uses TRBV6-1 with TRBJ2-3; D perhaps matches TRBD1 (6 bases). There are 14 residues in the CDR3. Germline CDR1 reads MNHNS; CDR2 reads SASEGT. V lost 8 bases, J lost 4 bases, and 16 bases lay in between. CDR3 DNA: TGTGCCAGCCTGGGACAACCGCTGGCAGATACGCAGTATTTT. It codes for CASLGQPLADTQYF.